The TCR beta chain under discussion was sequenced for a study of T cell responses to AZD1222 COVID-19 vaccine. The assay was immunoSEQ multiplex PCR, and TCRdb's table has in-frame clones only and misses some. The data hold around 130,000 clones, with approximately 85% observed a single time. The receptor's source is an adult in good health. The sequenced sample was peripheral blood, obtained on day 0 of AZD1222 vaccination.

The CDR3 reads CASSLNGEASGQYF. CDR3 nucleotides: TGTGCCAGCAGCTTAAATGGGGAGGCTAGCGGGCAGTATTTT. The rearrangement joins TRBV11-2 to TRBJ2-3, with TRBD2 matching 7 bases. Germline CDR1 and CDR2: SGHAT and FQNNGV. V gave up 2 bases and J gave up 11 bases; unmatched junction bases: 10. This CDR3 spans 14 amino acids.